The 29 T cell receptor beta chains below were found in one sample sequenced in a study of T cell repertoires in cytomegalovirus infection. TCRdb re-derived calls from the reads in MiXCR, one entry per CDR3 protein. The sample contains 300,000 to 450,000 distinct CDR3 sequences, roughly 18% of which appear only once. The source material was PBMCs. Source of these receptors: a human donor in good health (CMV status not recorded). Some clones in this sample may be carry-over from other donors' samples.

Only a few counts were recorded for this clonotype. The chain couples TRBV5-1 to TRBJ2-5; D may match TRBD1 or TRBD2 (6 bases each). This CDR3 has 14 amino acids. Germline V gene sequence: CDR1 SGHRS, CDR2 YFSETQ. With 4 bases removed from V and 4 bases from J, the gap between germline ends came to 14 bases. The CDR3 protein is CASSQTEGGETQYF. CDR3 nucleotide sequence: TGCGCCAGCAGCCAAACTGAGGGGGGAGAGACCCAGTACTTC.

This clonotype was observed many times. The genes are TRBV10-3 and TRBJ1-5; TRBD1 might be the D (5 bases). V dropped 7 bases and J dropped 7 bases, with 17 bases sitting between them. The CDR3 has 14 residues. CDR1 is ENHRY and CDR2 is SYGVKD in the germline V gene. The CDR3 coding sequence is TGTGCCATCAACGGGGACGGCGGGCAGCAGCCCCAGCATTTT. Residues: CAINGDGGQQPQHF.

The J gene is TRBJ1-4, the V gene TRBV20-1; 7 positions match TRBD1. This CDR3 has 14 amino acids. With 6 bases clipped from V and 8 bases from J, the junction kept 12 bases outside the gene matches. Germline V lookup: CDR1 DFQATT, CDR2 SNEGSKA (reference sequence). CDR3 in DNA: TGCAGTGCCCGGTCAGACAGGGTAGGGGAAAAACTGTTTTTT. This sequence encodes CSARSDRVGEKLFF.

V and J are TRBV27 and TRBJ1-6; no reliable D call. The germline gives CDR1 MNHEY, CDR2 SMNVEV (reference sequence). The CDR3 is made up of 15 amino acids. V was shortened by 7 bases and J by 2 bases, with 12 bases between the two germline ends. CDR3 sequence reads: CASTKSGTYNSPLHF. The CDR3, as DNA: TGTGCCAGCACGAAATCGGGCACCTATAATTCACCCCTCCACTTT.

The genes are TRBV6-5 and TRBJ1-4; tentative D call: TRBD1 (5 bases). Germline-derived CDR1 and CDR2 are MNHEY and SVGAGI. Trimming left V 3 bases short and J 8 bases short, with 16 bases between. This CDR3 comprises 15 residues. CDR3 sequence (DNA): TGTGCCAGCAGTTATGAGACAGTCAGGAGGGAAAAACTGTTTTTT. Amino acid sequence: CASSYETVRREKLFF.

The rearrangement links TRBV5-5 to TRBJ2-5; 11 nucleotides line up with TRBD2. Trimming cost V 7 bases and J 5 bases; bases outside gene matches: 16. There are 17 residues in the CDR3. Germline CDR1 SGHKS, CDR2 YYEKEE (reference sequence). The CDR3 DNA is TGTGCCAGCGGGAAACCACCGACTAGCGGGGCGACGGAGACCCAGTACTTC. Translated, it gives CASGKPPTSGATETQYF.

This clonotype was counted many times. The rearrangement uses TRBV12-3 or TRBV12-4 and TRBJ1-2, with TRBD1 matching 7 bases. Losses at the gene ends were 4 bases for V and 8 bases for J; bases not matched to a gene: 7. The CDR3 has 13 amino acids. The CDR3 loop reads CASSWTGRGGYTF. CDR3 DNA: TGTGCCAGCAGTTGGACAGGTCGCGGCGGCTACACCTTC.

This clonotype was observed many times. The V and J genes are TRBV7-2 and TRBJ2-7; TRBD1 might be the D (6 bases). There are 14 residues in the CDR3. Trimming took 5 bases from V and 2 from J, leaving 13 bases between them. Germline CDR1 and CDR2: SGHTA and FQGNSA. The CDR3 DNA reads TGTGCCAGCAGCACCTCGACAGGCCCCTACGAGCAGTACTTC. This translates into CASSTSTGPYEQYF.

In its sample, this clonotype was seen many times. This chain links TRBV2 with TRBJ1-5; 8 nucleotides agree with TRBD1. The CDR3 spans 14 residues. V was pared by 7 bases and J by 4 bases, with 6 bases of the junction left unmatched. Germline values: CDR1 SNHLY, CDR2 FYNNEI. The CDR3 region is CASNEDRENQPQHF. The CDR3 DNA sequence: TGTGCCAGCAACGAGGACAGGGAAAATCAGCCCCAGCATTTT.

Many counts were recorded for this clonotype. This chain connects TRBV6-1 to TRBJ1-1, with D hard to call. Per the germline V gene, CDR1 is MNHNS and CDR2 is SASEGT. The CDR3 sequence is 13 residues long. The ends were cut back, 0 bases at V and 7 bases at J, with 9 bases in the middle. CDR3 DNA: TGTGCCAGCAGTGAAGCGCTCAAAAATGAAGCTTTCTTT. It is translated as CASSEALKNEAFF.

The V and J genes are TRBV24-1 and TRBJ2-3, with 7 bases identical to TRBD1. With 3 bases clipped from V and 1 base from J, the junction kept 3 bases outside the gene matches. Germline CDR1 reads KGHDR; CDR2 reads SFDVKD. The CDR3 runs to 15 residues. CDR3 sequence (DNA): TGTGCCACCAGTGATCAGGGGGACGGCACAGATACGCAGTATTTT. Protein: CATSDQGDGTDTQYF.

The chain joins TRBV11-2 to TRBJ2-2; D gene uncertain. The CDR3 is 13 residues long. The germline CDR1 and CDR2 sequences are SGHAT and FQNNGV. Trimming took 5 bases from V and 6 from J, leaving 10 bases between them. In DNA form, the CDR3 reads TGTGCCAGCAGCCCAGGCATCCCCGGGGAGCTGTTTTTT. Translating it yields CASSPGIPGELFF.

In its sample, this clonotype was seen many times. The chain has TRBV7-2 and TRBJ2-5, with D hard to call. V was pared by 4 bases and J by 0 bases, with 9 bases between. Per germline, CDR1 SGHTA and CDR2 FQGNSA. The CDR3 totals 14 residues. DNA for the CDR3: TGTGCCAGCAGCTCCTCTGGGCACCAAGAGACCCAGTACTTC. Translation gives CASSSSGHQETQYF.

The chain uses TRBV29-1 and TRBJ1-1; no firm D call. V gave up 3 bases and J gave up 11 bases, with 13 bases separating them. CDR1 is SQVTM and CDR2 is ANQGSEA in the germline V gene. CDR3 length equals 11 residues. The CDR3 protein is CSVEETDRAFF. For the CDR3, the DNA is TGCAGCGTTGAGGAAACGGACCGGGCTTTCTTT.

This clonotype has a count of ten or more. The V call is TRBV6-2 or TRBV6-3, the J call TRBJ2-4; possibly TRBD2 for D (5 bases). This CDR3 has 15 residues. Germline V gene sequence: CDR1 MNHEY, CDR2 SVGEGT. Trimming stripped 0 bases from V and 4 bases from J, with 10 bases between. This CDR3 is CASSYSPPGKNIQYF. CDR3 nucleotide sequence: TGTGCCAGCAGTTACTCCCCGCCGGGGAAAAACATTCAGTACTTC.

The CDR3 sequence is CASSFGLAGDAEQFF. The CDR3 DNA reads as TGCGCCAGCAGCTTCGGACTAGCGGGAGACGCTGAGCAGTTCTTC. The chain links TRBV5-1 to TRBJ2-1, with TRBD2 matching over 13 bases. The CDR3 spans 15 residues. Trimming at V came to 2 bases and at J to 9 bases, leaving 5 bases not matched to a gene. In germline, CDR1 is SGHRS, CDR2 YFSETQ.

This clonotype has more than one count but fewer than ten. The chain carries TRBV10-3 and TRBJ2-1; TRBD1 might be the D (5 bases). Trimming stripped 7 bases from V and 5 bases from J, with 18 bases between. Germline lookup yields CDR1 ENHRY and CDR2 SYGVKD. The CDR3 runs to 15 residues. CDR3 sequence (DNA): TGTGCCATCACCGAGCCAGGGAAGGGCCACAATGAGCAGTTCTTC. Translation: CAITEPGKGHNEQFF.

As to this clonotype: A much larger clonotype is one base distant, so this may be a read error. V and J are TRBV12-3 or TRBV12-4 and TRBJ1-4; possible D gene TRBD1, 6 bases. The CDR3 has 16 residues. CDR3 residues: CTSSFYSAGANEKLFF. As DNA, the CDR3 is TGTACCAGCAGTTTTTATTCGGCAGGGGCTAATGAAAAACTGTTTTTT.

CDR3 sequence: CASRWSVGLSNEQFF. CDR3 coding DNA: TGTGCCAGCAGGTGGTCGGTGGGGCTGAGCAATGAGCAGTTCTTC. The V and J genes are TRBV2 and TRBJ2-1; tentatively, D is TRBD1 (5 bases). The CDR3 is 15 amino acids. Germline V CDR1 and CDR2: SNHLY, FYNNEI. Trimming took off 6 bases at V and 6 bases at J, with 18 bases between the two ends.

This clonotype was seen a few times. The gene calls are TRBV12-3 or TRBV12-4 and TRBJ2-7; no reliable D call. V was trimmed by 5 bases and J by 5 bases, leaving 7 bases between them. This CDR3 is built from 11 residues. CDR3 region: CASSEFNEQYF. The CDR3 DNA reads TGTGCCAGCAGTGAATTTAACGAGCAGTACTTC.

The chain uses TRBV15 and TRBJ2-1; 10 positions match TRBD2. Trimming at V came to 0 bases and at J to 7 bases, leaving 3 bases not matched to a gene. Germline CDR1 is LNHNV and CDR2 is YYDKDF (reference sequence). This CDR3 has 15 amino acids. CDR3 in DNA: TGTGCCACCAGCAGAGAACTAGCGGGATTGAATGAGCAGTTCTTC. Translation: CATSRELAGLNEQFF.

In this sample, this clonotype turned up a few times. The gene calls are TRBV15 and TRBJ2-7; 11 bases agree with TRBD2. V lost 1 base to trimming and J lost 2 bases; unmatched junction nucleotides: 1. Germline loops: CDR1 LNHNV, CDR2 YYDKDF (reference sequence). The CDR3 runs 15 residues. The CDR3 spells CATSRGLAGTYEQYF. CDR3 nucleotides: TGTGCCACCAGCAGAGGACTAGCGGGAACCTACGAGCAGTACTTC.

This clonotype was detected ten times or more. The J gene is TRBJ2-3, the V gene TRBV7-2, with D unclear. The CDR3 is 14 amino acids. The germline gives CDR1 SGHTA, CDR2 FQGNSA. Trimming removed 4 bases from V and 6 bases from J, with 14 bases in between. CDR3 nucleotide sequence: TGTGCCAGCAGCTACCGGGCCTACTCGGATACGCAGTATTTT. This sequence encodes CASSYRAYSDTQYF.

This clonotype appeared many times. The chain carries TRBV7-2 and TRBJ2-5; D ambiguous. This CDR3 contains 12 residues. Germline CDR1 is SGHTA and CDR2 is FQGNSA. The germline V and J ends were trimmed by 5 bases and 0 bases, with 4 bases remaining between them. CDR3 loop: CASSKYQETQYF. Written as DNA, the CDR3 is TGTGCCAGCAGCAAGTACCAAGAGACCCAGTACTTC. Variable domain in full (rest from reference TRBV7-2 and TRBJ2-5): GAGVSQSPSNKVTEKGKDVELRCDPISGHTALYWYRQSLGQGLEFLIYFQGNSAPDKSGLPSDRFSAERTGGSVSTLTIQRTQQEDSAVYLCASSKYQETQYFGPGTRLLVL.

The chain couples TRBV5-1 to TRBJ2-3, with 7 bases that match TRBD2. The CDR3 extends over 15 amino acids. Germline loops: CDR1 SGHRS, CDR2 YFSETQ. V dropped 2 bases and J dropped 3; count of bases not matched to a gene: 6. The CDR3 bases are TGCGCCAGCAGCTTCCCTAGCGGCCAAACAGATACGCAGTATTTT. It is translated as CASSFPSGQTDTQYF.

This clonotype was seen only a few times. J is TRBJ1-4 and V is TRBV2; D might be TRBD1 (5 bases). The CDR3 is made up of 17 amino acids. Germline-derived CDR1 and CDR2 are SNHLY and FYNNEI. The V end lost 3 bases, the J end lost 2 bases, and 16 bases lay between the germline ends. The DNA for the CDR3 is TGTGCCAGCAGTGATCCGGCCAGGGCAGCGACTAATGAAAAACTGTTTTTT. Its protein is CASSDPARAATNEKLFF.

The chain combines TRBV7-8 with TRBJ1-2, with D possibly matching TRBD1 (6 bases). The CDR3 sequence is 15 residues long. CDR1 and CDR2 from the germline V gene are SGHVS and FQNEAQ. Trimming left V 3 bases short and J 5 bases short, with 16 bases between. CDR3 protein: CASSFAGALSYGYTF. The CDR3 nucleotides are TGTGCCAGCAGCTTCGCAGGGGCCCTTAGTTATGGCTACACCTTC.

This clonotype has a single count. J is TRBJ2-7 and V is TRBV2, with 10 nucleotides matching TRBD2. J gave up 7 bases and V 8 bases, and 8 bases lay outside the gene matches. CDR1 and CDR2 from the germline V gene are SNHLY and FYNNEI. CDR3 size: 13 residues. The CDR3 spells CASGASGSKEQYF. DNA of the CDR3: TGTGCCAGCGGGGCTAGCGGGAGTAAAGAGCAGTACTTC.

The chain couples TRBV4-3 to TRBJ1-1, with D unclear. This CDR3 is built from 15 residues. The germline CDR1 and CDR2 sequences are LGHNA and YSLEER. Deletions cut 1 base from V and 4 bases from J, with 13 bases between. The CDR3 loop reads CASSQVGGRGTEAFF. The CDR3 DNA follows: TGCGCCAGCAGCCAAGTAGGCGGGCGCGGCACTGAAGCTTTCTTT.